In this sample, the clone carrying this T cell receptor beta chain turned up once. Its antigen is not known. The CDR3 runs 16 residues. Germline CDR1 reads PRHDT; CDR2 reads FYEKMQ (reference sequence). V was clipped by 5 bases and J by 3 bases, with 17 bases between them. The source of the sample is a study of T cell responses to AZD1222 COVID-19 vaccine. Study findings and constraints: Only after the peak T cell response were repertoires sampled. Vaccine-associated CD4 TCRs ranged over spike, dominating at 160-218 and 743-854. Baseline serology detected seropositivity in only a handful of AZD1222 recipients. Two AZD1222 doses significantly raised spike-specific TCR breadth and depth over controls.

Using immunoSEQ multiplex PCR, the repertoire was profiled, and TCRdb retains in-frame clones only, with some absent. The data show about 69,000 clones, roughly 85% seen once. This TCR derives from an adult who received the AZD1222 COVID-19 vaccine. The input for sequencing was peripheral blood, taken 28 days after the second AZD1222 dose. The V call is TRBV13, the J call TRBJ1-5; D is perhaps TRBD1 (5 bases). CDR3 loop: CASSRGGGTPNQPQHF. The CDR3 DNA reads as TGTGCCAGCAGCCGGGGGGGTGGGACTCCCAATCAGCCCCAGCATTTT.